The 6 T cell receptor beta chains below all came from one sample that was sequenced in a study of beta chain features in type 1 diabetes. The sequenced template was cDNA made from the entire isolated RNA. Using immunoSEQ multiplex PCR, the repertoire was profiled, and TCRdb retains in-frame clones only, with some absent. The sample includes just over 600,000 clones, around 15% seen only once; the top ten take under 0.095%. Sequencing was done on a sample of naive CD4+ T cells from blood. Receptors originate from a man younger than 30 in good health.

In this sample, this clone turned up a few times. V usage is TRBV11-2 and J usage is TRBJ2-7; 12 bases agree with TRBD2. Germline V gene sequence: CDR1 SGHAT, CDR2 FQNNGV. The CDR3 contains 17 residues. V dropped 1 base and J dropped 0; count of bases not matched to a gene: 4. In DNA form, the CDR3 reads TGTGCCAGCAGCTTAGTACTAGCGGGAGGACGCTCCTACGAGCAGTACTTC. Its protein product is CASSLVLAGGRSYEQYF. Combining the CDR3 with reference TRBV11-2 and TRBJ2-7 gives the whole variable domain EAGVAQSPRYKIIEKRQSVAFWCNPISGHATLYWYQQILGQGPKLLIQFQNNGVVDDSQLPKDRFSAERLKGVDSTLKIQPAKLEDSAVYLCASSLVLAGGRSYEQYFGPGTRLTVT.

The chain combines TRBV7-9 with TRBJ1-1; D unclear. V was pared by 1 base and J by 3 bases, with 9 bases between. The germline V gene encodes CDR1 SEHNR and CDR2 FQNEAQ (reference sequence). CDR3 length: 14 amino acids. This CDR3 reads CASSLEGSYTEAFF. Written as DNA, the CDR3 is TGTGCCAGCAGCTTAGAGGGCAGCTACACTGAAGCTTTCTTT.

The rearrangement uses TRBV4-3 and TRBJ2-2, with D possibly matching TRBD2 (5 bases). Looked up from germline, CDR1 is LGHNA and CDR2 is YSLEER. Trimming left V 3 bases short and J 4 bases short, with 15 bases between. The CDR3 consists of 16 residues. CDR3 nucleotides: TGCGCCAGCAGCCAGGGGAGTACTAGTCGCACCGGGGAGCTGTTTTTT. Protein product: CASSQGSTSRTGELFF.

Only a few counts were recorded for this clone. The CDR3 loop is CASSGSTPRNQPQHF. DNA for the CDR3: TGTGCCAGCAGTGGGTCCACACCAAGGAATCAGCCCCAGCATTTT. This chain uses TRBV2 with TRBJ1-5; D gene ambiguous. Germline V lookup: CDR1 SNHLY, CDR2 FYNNEI. Deletions cut 4 bases from V and 4 bases from J, with 14 bases between. This CDR3 has 15 amino acids. Using reference TRBV2 and TRBJ1-5 for the parts outside the CDR3, the full variable domain is EPEVTQTPSHQVTQMGQEVILRCVPISNHLYFYWYRQILGQKVEFLVSFYNNEISEKSEIFDDQFSVERPDGSNFTLKIRSTKLEDSAMYFCASSGSTPRNQPQHFGDGTRLSIL.

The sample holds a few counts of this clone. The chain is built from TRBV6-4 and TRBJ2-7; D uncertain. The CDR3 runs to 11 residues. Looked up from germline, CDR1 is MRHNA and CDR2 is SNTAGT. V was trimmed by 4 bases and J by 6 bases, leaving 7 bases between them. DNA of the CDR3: TGTGCCAGCAGTGGCCCAACCGAGCAGTACTTC. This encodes CASSGPTEQYF.

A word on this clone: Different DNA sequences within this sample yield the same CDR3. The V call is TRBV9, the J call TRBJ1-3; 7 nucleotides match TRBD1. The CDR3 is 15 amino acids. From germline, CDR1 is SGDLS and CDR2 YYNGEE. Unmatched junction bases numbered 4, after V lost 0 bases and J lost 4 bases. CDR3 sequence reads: CASSVGQGGGNTIYF. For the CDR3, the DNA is TGTGCCAGCAGCGTAGGACAGGGAGGAGGAAACACCATATATTTT.